The 22 T cell receptor beta chains below come from one sample, sequenced in a study of cytotoxic CD8 clonotypes in ibrutinib-treated CLL. Repertoires were generated with immunoSEQ multiplex PCR, while TCRdb's copy carries only in-frame clones and drops some. The table lists about 140,000 clones, 91% of them singletons. The sequencing used PBMCs, collected after 12 months of ibrutinib treatment. All receptors derive from a human donor with chronic lymphocytic leukemia.

The chain recombines TRBV27 with TRBJ1-5, with D maybe TRBD1 (6 bases). V was shortened by 4 bases and J by 7 bases, with 11 bases between the two germline ends. CDR1 and CDR2 (germline): MNHEY, SMNVEV (reference sequence). The CDR3 is 13 residues long. The CDR3 sequence is CASSWGRGQPQHF. In DNA, the CDR3 is TGTGCCAGCAGTTGGGGGAGGGGGCAGCCCCAGCATTTT.

CDR3 in DNA: TGTGCCAGCAGTGCGGGGGCCCATGCTACAGCTTTCTTT. This codes for CASSAGAHATAFF. The rearrangement links TRBV2 to TRBJ1-1; the D gene is possibly TRBD1 (6 bases). CDR1 and CDR2 from the germline V gene are SNHLY and FYNNEI. Trimming shortened V by 4 bases and J by 10 bases, and 16 bases separated the two germline ends. This CDR3 contains 13 residues.

The chain carries TRBV14 and TRBJ2-7; possible D gene TRBD1, 6 bases. This CDR3 spans 15 amino acids. The V gene lost 4 bases and the J gene lost 4 bases, with 17 bases spanning the gap. The germline V gene encodes CDR1 SGHDN and CDR2 FVKESK. In nucleotides, the CDR3 is TGTGCCAGCAGCCTAGAACAGGGCCTGGGGTACGAGCAGTACTTC. It yields the protein CASSLEQGLGYEQYF.

The rearrangement links TRBV6-1 to TRBJ1-1; no reliable D call. The length of the CDR3 is 14 residues. With 3 bases removed from V and 6 bases from J, the gap between germline ends came to 14 bases. In germline, CDR1 is MNHNS, CDR2 SASEGT. CDR3 in amino acids: CASSEGDSWSEAFF. The CDR3 nucleotides are TGTGCCAGCAGTGAGGGCGACTCATGGTCTGAAGCTTTCTTT.

This clone was observed once. This rearrangement joins TRBV15 to TRBJ2-7; D possibly corresponds to TRBD1 (5 bases). This CDR3 contains 13 residues. V was shortened by 3 bases and J by 3 bases, with 9 bases between the two germline ends. The germline CDR1 and CDR2 sequences are LNHNV and YYDKDF (reference sequence). The CDR3 protein is CATSSPGYYEQYF. CDR3 in DNA: TGTGCCACCAGCAGTCCAGGGTACTACGAGCAGTACTTC.

The V call is TRBV7-8, the J call TRBJ2-7; D is unclear. Germline CDR1 SGHVS, CDR2 FQNEAQ. The CDR3 consists of 13 residues. V lost 1 base to trimming and J lost 4 bases, with 8 bases between them. CDR3 region: CASSLDPAYEQYF. The CDR3 DNA sequence: TGTGCCAGCAGCTTAGATCCAGCTTACGAGCAGTACTTC.

V is TRBV15 and J is TRBJ2-5; D not resolved. CDR3 length: 16 amino acids. Trimming removed 0 bases from V and 4 bases from J, with 15 bases in between. Germline CDR1 and CDR2: LNHNV and YYDKDF (reference sequence). CDR3 coding DNA: TGTGCCACCAGCAGAGATTTCATGGGCCTTGGAGAGACCCAGTACTTC. It encodes CATSRDFMGLGETQYF. The variable domain in full, with the rest retrieved from reference TRBV15 and TRBJ2-5, is DAMVIQNPRYQVTQFGKPVTLSCSQTLNHNVMYWYQQKSSQAPKLLFHYYDKDFNNEADTPDNFQSRRPNTSFCFLDIRSPGLGDTAMYLCATSRDFMGLGETQYFGPGTRLLVL.

This clone was counted once. The rearrangement uses TRBV28 and TRBJ1-2; 7 bases align to TRBD1. The CDR3 totals 13 residues. Trimming took 3 bases from V and 4 from J; bases not matched to a gene: 2. Germline values: CDR1 MDHEN, CDR2 SYDVKM. The DNA for the CDR3 is TGTGCCAGCAGTTTTTACAGGGGCTATGGCTACACCTTC. Translation: CASSFYRGYGYTF.

This rearrangement joins TRBV29-1 to TRBJ2-1; TRBD1 matches 7 bases. Losses at the gene ends were 4 bases for V and 7 bases for J; bases not matched to a gene: 10. The CDR3 contains 14 residues. Germline CDR1 SQVTM, CDR2 ANQGSEA. This CDR3 is CSVAKGGGWNEQFF. The CDR3, as DNA: TGCAGCGTTGCGAAAGGGGGCGGGTGGAATGAGCAGTTCTTC.

The chain links TRBV21-1 to TRBJ2-7; the table's D call TRBD1 went unverified against the DNA. TRBV21-1 is annotated as a pseudogene. The CDR3 has 17 residues. The CDR3 DNA reads TGTGCCAGCAGCAAAGATCTAAGGGCAGGGTGGGTGTGTGAGCAGTACTTC. Its protein product is CASSKDLRAGWVCEQYF.

The rearrangement uses TRBV30 and TRBJ2-6; a weak D match, TRBD2 (6 bases). With 2 bases removed from V and 1 base from J, the gap between germline ends came to 15 bases. The CDR3 is 17 residues long. Germline CDR1 GTSNPN, CDR2 SVGIG (reference sequence). In nucleotides, the CDR3 is TGTGCCTGGAGTTTCTGGCGGGAATCATCTGGGGCCAACGTCCTGACTTTC. This sequence encodes CAWSFWRESSGANVLTF. The full variable domain, rest sourced from reference TRBV30 and TRBJ2-6, is SQTIHQWPATLVQPVGSPLSLECTVEGTSNPNLYWYRQAAGRGLQLLFYSVGIGQISSEVPQNLSASRPQDRQFILSSKKLLLSDSGFYLCAWSFWRESSGANVLTFGAGSRLTVL.

This clone was seen more than once but under ten times. The J gene is TRBJ1-5, the V gene TRBV19; D gene ambiguous. Germline V CDR1 and CDR2: LNHDA, SQIVND (reference sequence). V shed 3 bases and J shed 3 bases, with 9 bases lying between them. The CDR3 totals 14 residues. DNA of the CDR3: TGTGCCAGTAGTATTTTGACCCACAATCAGCCCCAGCATTTT. Residues: CASSILTHNQPQHF.

The chain uses TRBV5-6 and TRBJ1-5; 9 bases are shared with TRBD1. This CDR3 region has 14 residues. Germline CDR1 is SGHDT and CDR2 is YYEEEE. V lost 5 bases, J lost 6 bases, and 6 bases stayed unmatched. CDR3 DNA: TGTGCCAGCAGGGCACAGGGGGCAGGTCAGCCCCAGCATTTT. Translating gives CASRAQGAGQPQHF.

The chain links TRBV6-4 to TRBJ1-5; D gene unclear. The germline CDR1 and CDR2 sequences are MRHNA and SNTAGT. V lost 3 bases and J lost 6, with 9 bases in between. This CDR3 spans 13 amino acids. The CDR3 DNA is TGTGCCAGCAGTGAGGAGGGCGGTCAGCCCCAGCATTTT. Amino acids: CASSEEGGQPQHF.

The chain has TRBV28 and TRBJ2-3; possibly TRBD2 for D (5 bases). This CDR3 is 16 amino acids long. Trimming removed 2 bases from V and 5 bases from J, with 17 bases in between. Germline values: CDR1 MDHEN, CDR2 SYDVKM. The CDR3 DNA is TGTGCCAGCAGTTTAAGGGAGCTTAGGAGTGGAGATACGCAGTATTTT. Protein: CASSLRELRSGDTQYF.

The chain combines TRBV28 with TRBJ2-3; D is uncertain. The CDR3 loop spans 11 amino acids. Trimming stripped 10 bases from V and 4 bases from J, with 9 bases between. Germline CDR1 is MDHEN and CDR2 is SYDVKM. This CDR3 is CATVGADTQYF. The CDR3 bases are TGTGCCACGGTTGGGGCAGATACGCAGTATTTT.

The chain is built from TRBV19 and TRBJ1-1, with D possibly being TRBD1 (6 bases). The germline V gene encodes CDR1 LNHDA and CDR2 SQIVND (reference sequence). The CDR3 runs 17 residues. Trimming shortened V by 7 bases and J by 3 bases, and 24 bases separated the two germline ends. The CDR3: CASNPFSGPAGDTEAFF. The CDR3 nucleotides are TGTGCCAGTAACCCGTTTTCAGGTCCCGCAGGGGACACTGAAGCTTTCTTT. The whole variable domain, filled in from reference TRBV19 and TRBJ1-1, reads DGGITQSPKYLFRKEGQNVTLSCEQNLNHDAMYWYRQDPGQGLRLIYYSQIVNDFQKGDIAEGYSVSREKKESFPLTVTSAQKNPTAFYLCASNPFSGPAGDTEAFFGQGTRLTVV.

The genes are TRBV27 and TRBJ2-7; 12 positions match TRBD2. Germline loops: CDR1 MNHEY, CDR2 SMNVEV (reference sequence). CDR3 length: 17 residues. V gave up 5 bases and J gave up 4 bases; unmatched junction bases: 12. The CDR3 DNA reads TGTGCCAGCAGTCTCAAAACCAGACTAGCGGGAGAATACGAGCAGTACTTC. This sequence encodes CASSLKTRLAGEYEQYF.

This sequence joins TRBV14 and TRBJ2-7; 8 bases are a match to TRBD1. The CDR3 runs 20 residues. J lost 3 bases, V lost 0 bases, and 19 bases had no gene match. CDR1 is SGHDN and CDR2 is FVKESK in the germline V gene. The CDR3: CASSQDRGPGGLGEYYEQYF. The CDR3 DNA sequence: TGTGCCAGCAGCCAAGATCGGGGACCAGGGGGCTTGGGAGAATACTACGAGCAGTACTTC.

The chain couples TRBV27 to TRBJ1-1; D unresolved. Germline V CDR1 and CDR2: MNHEY, SMNVEV (reference sequence). V was cut by 6 bases and J by 4 bases, with 12 bases left in between. This CDR3 comprises 13 residues. CDR3 DNA sequence: TGTGCCAGCAGCCTGTCGTGGGCCACTGAAGCTTTCTTT. It specifies CASSLSWATEAFF.

This clone has a handful of counts. The chain links TRBV6-5 to TRBJ2-3, with D perhaps TRBD1 (6 bases). The CDR3 contains 15 residues. Germline V gene sequence: CDR1 MNHEY, CDR2 SVGAGI. V was clipped by 5 bases and J by 3 bases, with 15 bases between them. The CDR3 reads CASSTYGRGTDTQYF. CDR3 bases: TGTGCCAGCAGTACCTACGGCAGGGGTACAGATACGCAGTATTTT.

The rearrangement joins TRBV7-9 to TRBJ2-1, with TRBD2 matching over 15 bases. With 3 bases clipped from V and 3 bases from J, the junction kept 6 bases outside the gene matches. Germline lookup yields CDR1 SEHNR and CDR2 FQNEAQ (reference sequence). This CDR3 spans 18 amino acids. CDR3 in amino acids: CASSLDWTSGRVYNEQFF. The CDR3 nucleotides read TGTGCCAGCAGCTTGGATTGGACTAGCGGGAGGGTCTACAATGAGCAGTTCTTC.